This T cell receptor (beta chain) was retrieved from a study of metastatic and nonmetastatic thyroid tumors. Study-level information: Peripheral blood and tumor or nodule samples from malignant and benign thyroid patients were compared.

TCRdb re-called the PCR reads through MiXCR. The profile covers 13,000 or so clones, with over 25% appearing a single time and over 9% taken by the ten largest. This clone was seen repeatedly, ten times or more. This sample includes further DNA sequences coding for the same CDR3. V lost 2 bases and J lost 5; bases outside the gene matches: 6. CDR1 and CDR2 (germline): SGHTA, FQGTGA. The CDR3 is 15 residues long. Every patient was untreated before thyroid surgery. The chain recombines TRBV7-3 with TRBJ2-1; 7 bases are a match to TRBD2. This TCR was recovered from a female donor with papillary thyroid cancer or a benign thyroid nodule (not recorded which). Some clones in this sample may be carry-over from other donors' samples. Sample: tumor tissue. CDR3 sequence: CASSLGPGRDNEQFF. The CDR3 bases are TGTGCCAGCAGCTTAGGGCCAGGGAGGGACAATGAGCAGTTCTTC.